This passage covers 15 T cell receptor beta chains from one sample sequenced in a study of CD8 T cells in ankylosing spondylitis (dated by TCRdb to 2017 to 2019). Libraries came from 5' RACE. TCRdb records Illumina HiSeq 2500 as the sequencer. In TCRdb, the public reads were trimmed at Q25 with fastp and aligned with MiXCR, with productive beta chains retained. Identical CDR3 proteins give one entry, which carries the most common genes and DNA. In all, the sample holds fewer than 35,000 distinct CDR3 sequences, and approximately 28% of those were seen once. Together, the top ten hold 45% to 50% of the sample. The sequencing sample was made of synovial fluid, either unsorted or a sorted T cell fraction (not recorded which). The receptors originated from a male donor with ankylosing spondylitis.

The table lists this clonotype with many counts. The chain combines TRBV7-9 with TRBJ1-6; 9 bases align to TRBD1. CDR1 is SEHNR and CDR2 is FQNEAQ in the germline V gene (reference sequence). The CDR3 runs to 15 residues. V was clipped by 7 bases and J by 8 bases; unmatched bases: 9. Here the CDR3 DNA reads TGTGCCAGCATCGAACTGGGACAGGGAGATTCACCCCTCCACTTT. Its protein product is CASIELGQGDSPLHF.

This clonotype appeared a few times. The CDR3 region has the DNA TGCGCCAGCAGCCAGGAGACACTTTACAATGAGCAGTTCTTC. Residues: CASSQETLYNEQFF. This chain uses TRBV4-1 with TRBJ2-1; D call uncertain. The CDR3 is 14 residues long. Trimming took off 3 bases at V and 4 bases at J, with 10 bases between the two ends. Germline CDR1 reads MGHRA; CDR2 reads YSYEKL.

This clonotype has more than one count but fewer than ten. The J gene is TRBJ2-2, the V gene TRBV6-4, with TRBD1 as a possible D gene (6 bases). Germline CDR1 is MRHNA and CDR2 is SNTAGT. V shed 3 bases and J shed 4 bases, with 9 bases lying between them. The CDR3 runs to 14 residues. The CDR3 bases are TGTGCCAGCAGTGAAAAAGGGGGCACCGGGGAGCTGTTTTTT. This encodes CASSEKGGTGELFF.

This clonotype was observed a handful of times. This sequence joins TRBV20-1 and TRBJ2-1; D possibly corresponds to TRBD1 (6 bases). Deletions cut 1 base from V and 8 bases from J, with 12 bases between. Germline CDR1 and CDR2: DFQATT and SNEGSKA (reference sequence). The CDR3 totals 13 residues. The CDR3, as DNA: TGCAGTGCTAGAGGGGCAGGGGATCATGAGCAGTTCTTC. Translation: CSARGAGDHEQFF.

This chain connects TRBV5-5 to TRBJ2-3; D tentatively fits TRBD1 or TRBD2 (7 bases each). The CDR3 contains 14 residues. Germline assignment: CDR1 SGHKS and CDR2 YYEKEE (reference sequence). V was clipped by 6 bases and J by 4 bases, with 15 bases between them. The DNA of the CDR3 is TGTGCCAGCACCAGGGGGGACTACCCAGATACGCAGTATTTT. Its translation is CASTRGDYPDTQYF. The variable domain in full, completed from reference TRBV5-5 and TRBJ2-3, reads DAGVTQSPTHLIKTRGQQVTLRCSPISGHKSVSWYQQVLGQGPQFIFQYYEKEERGRGNFPDRFSARQFPNYSSELNVNALLLGDSALYLCASTRGDYPDTQYFGPGTRLTVL.

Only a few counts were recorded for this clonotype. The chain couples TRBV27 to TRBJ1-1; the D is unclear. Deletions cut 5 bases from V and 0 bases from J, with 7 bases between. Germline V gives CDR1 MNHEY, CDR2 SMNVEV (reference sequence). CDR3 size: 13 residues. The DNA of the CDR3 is TGTGCCAGCAGTACTAATTTGAACACTGAAGCTTTCTTT. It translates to CASSTNLNTEAFF.

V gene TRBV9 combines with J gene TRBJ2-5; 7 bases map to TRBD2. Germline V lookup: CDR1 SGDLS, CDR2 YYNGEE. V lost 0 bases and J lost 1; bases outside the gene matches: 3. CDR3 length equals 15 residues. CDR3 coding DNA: TGTGCCAGCAGCGTAGAAGCGGGACCCCAAGAGACCCAGTACTTC. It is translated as CASSVEAGPQETQYF.

The CDR3 DNA reads as TGTGCCAGCAGTCTCCGAACCGGGACAGGGGCCAGCCGGTACTTC. Protein sequence: CASSLRTGTGASRYF. The chain uses TRBV7-8 and TRBJ2-7, with 10 bases matching TRBD1. The CDR3 length is 15 residues. With 6 bases clipped from V and 12 bases from J, the junction kept 17 bases outside the gene matches. The germline CDR1 and CDR2 sequences are SGHVS and FQNEAQ. The whole variable domain, remainder taken from reference TRBV7-8 and TRBJ2-7, is GAGVSQSPRYKVAKRGQDVALRCDPISGHVSLFWYQQALGQGPEFLTYFQNEAQLDKSGLPSDRFFAERPEGSVSTLKIQRTQQEDSAVYLCASSLRTGTGASRYFGPGTRLTVT.

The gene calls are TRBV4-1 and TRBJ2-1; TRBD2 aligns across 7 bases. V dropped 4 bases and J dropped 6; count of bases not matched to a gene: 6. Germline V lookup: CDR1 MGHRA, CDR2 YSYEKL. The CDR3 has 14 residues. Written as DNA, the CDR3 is TGCGCCAGCAGCCCCGGGACTAAGTCCAATGAGCAGTTCTTC. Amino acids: CASSPGTKSNEQFF.

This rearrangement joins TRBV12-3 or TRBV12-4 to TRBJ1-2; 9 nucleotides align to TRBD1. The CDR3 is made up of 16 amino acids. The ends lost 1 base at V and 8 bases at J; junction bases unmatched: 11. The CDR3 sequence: CASSLGWGQGILGYTF. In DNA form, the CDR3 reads TGTGCCAGCAGTTTAGGCTGGGGACAGGGAATTTTAGGCTACACCTTC.

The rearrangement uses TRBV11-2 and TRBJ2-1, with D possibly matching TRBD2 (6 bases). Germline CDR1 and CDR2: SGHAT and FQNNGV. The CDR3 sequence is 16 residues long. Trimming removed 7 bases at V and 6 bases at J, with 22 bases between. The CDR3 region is CASTRLSGVSPNEQFF. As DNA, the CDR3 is TGTGCCAGCACCCGCCTTAGCGGCGTTTCCCCCAATGAGCAGTTCTTC.

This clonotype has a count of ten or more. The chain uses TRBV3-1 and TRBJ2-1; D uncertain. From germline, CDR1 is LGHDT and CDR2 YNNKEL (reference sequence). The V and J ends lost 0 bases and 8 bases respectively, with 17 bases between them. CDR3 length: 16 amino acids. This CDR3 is CASSQEVGQALDEQFF. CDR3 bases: TGTGCCAGCAGCCAAGAAGTAGGGCAGGCATTGGATGAGCAGTTCTTC.

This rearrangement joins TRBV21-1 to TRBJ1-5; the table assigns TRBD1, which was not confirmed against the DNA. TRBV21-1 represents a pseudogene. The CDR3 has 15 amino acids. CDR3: CASSKAGTGDQPQHF. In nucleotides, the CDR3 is TGTGCCAGCAGCAAAGCCGGGACAGGGGATCAGCCCCAGCATTTT.

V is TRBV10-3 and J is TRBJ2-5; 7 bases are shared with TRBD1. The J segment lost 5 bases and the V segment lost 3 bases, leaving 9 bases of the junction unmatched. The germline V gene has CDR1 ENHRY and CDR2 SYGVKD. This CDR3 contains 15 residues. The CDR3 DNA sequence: TGTGCCATCAGTGATAAGCCGAGGGGGCAGGAGACCCAGTACTTC. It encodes CAISDKPRGQETQYF.

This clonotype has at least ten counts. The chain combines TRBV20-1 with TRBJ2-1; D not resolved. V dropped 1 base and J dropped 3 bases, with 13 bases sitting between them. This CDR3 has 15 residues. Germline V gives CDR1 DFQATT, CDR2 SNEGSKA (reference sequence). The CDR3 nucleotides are TGCAGTGCTAGAGTTATAGATTCGGGCTACAATGAGCAGTTCTTC. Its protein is CSARVIDSGYNEQFF.